These 2 T cell receptor beta chains were all obtained from the same sample, sequenced in a study of T cells in Graves' hyperthyroidism and ophthalmopathy. RNA transcripts yielded amplified TCR beta CDR3 regions. The HTBI primer set served for first-round RT-PCR of the TCR CDR3. TCRdb redid the calling of the multiplex PCR reads with MiXCR, one entry per CDR3 protein. The sample contains about 260,000 distinct CDR3 sequences, around a quarter of which appear only once. The sequencing input was blood. These receptors all stem from a man aged 35-49 years with Graves' hyperthyroidism that later progressed to Graves' ophthalmopathy.

The chain links TRBV6-5 to TRBJ1-5; D not certain. The ends were cut back, 4 bases at V and 9 bases at J, with 7 bases in the middle. Looked up from germline, CDR1 is MNHEY and CDR2 is SVGAGI. The CDR3 is made up of 11 amino acids. CDR3 nucleotides: TGTGCCAGCAGTTTAGAGGCGCCCCAGCATTTT. Protein sequence: CASSLEAPQHF.

This clonotype has a count of ten or more. This rearrangement joins TRBV19 to TRBJ1-1; TRBD1 matches 12 bases. Germline V lookup: CDR1 LNHDA, CDR2 SQIVND (reference sequence). This CDR3 is 17 amino acids long. V lost 3 bases to trimming and J lost 4 bases; unmatched junction nucleotides: 9. The CDR3 DNA follows: TGTGCCAGTAGTATCAGTCCGGGACAGGGGGCGCCCACTGAAGCTTTCTTT. This translates into CASSISPGQGAPTEAFF.